This TCR beta chain was sequenced for a study of blood T cell repertoires in COVID-19. At the level of the study: Sample material is recorded as cDNA or gDNA derived from T cells, B-cell-depleted T cells, or PBMCs.

The V gene's germline CDR1 is SGDLS and CDR2 YYNGEE. The CDR3 spans 16 residues. V was trimmed by 3 bases and J by 4 bases, leaving 20 bases between them. Seattle enrolled patients during active infection and tracked them longitudinally. Source study methods: Estimation of nucleated cell counts was performed using reference gene primer amplification. Data came from immunoSEQ multiplex PCR; TCRdb stores just in-frame clones and leaves some out. V and J calls and clone size come straight from that table; D and trimming were deduced from the DNA. This sample has 200,000 to 250,000 clones, with just under 90% found just once.

This TCR derives from a man between 25 and 39 years old with COVID-19, enrolled during active disease. The sequencing sample was made of peripheral blood. The chain employs TRBV9 and TRBJ2-7, with D maybe TRBD1 (5 bases). CDR3 sequence: CASSAGQGASLYEQYF. CDR3 nucleotide sequence: TGTGCCAGCAGCGCCGGCCAGGGCGCTTCCCTTTACGAGCAGTACTTC.